This T cell receptor (beta chain) was profiled in a study of vaccination and CD4 T cells after COVID-19. Study at large: At a median roughly 70 days (range 14 to 241) after dose two, post-vaccine samples were obtained. Overall study findings and caveats: The median proportion of reactive clones detected only post-vaccination in convalescent patients was roughly 86%.

Germline V gene sequence: CDR1 KGHDR, CDR2 SFDVKD. The J segment lost 6 bases and the V segment lost 5 bases, leaving 9 bases of the junction unmatched. The CDR3 sequence is 16 residues long. The Oncomine TCR Beta short-read assay generated sequence data from the DNA of cultured CD4+ T cells. TCRdb called the PCR reads again in MiXCR, with one record for every CDR3 protein. The sample lists about 13,000 distinct CDR3 sequences; roughly 50% were seen once. Only a few counts were recorded for this clonotype. Its antigen is unidentified. Documented treatment: roughly 10-day PBMC culture with coronavirus spike peptide pools or control peptides (ViraFEST assay).

The chain joins TRBV24-1 to TRBJ2-1, with 10 nucleotides matching TRBD2. Sample: CD4+ T cells from blood, cultured in vitro. The clonotype was recovered from a human donor who had recovered from COVID-19. CDR3 residues: CATSAETSGSINEQFF. CDR3 coding DNA: TGTGCCACCAGTGCCGAGACTAGCGGGTCGATCAATGAGCAGTTCTTC.